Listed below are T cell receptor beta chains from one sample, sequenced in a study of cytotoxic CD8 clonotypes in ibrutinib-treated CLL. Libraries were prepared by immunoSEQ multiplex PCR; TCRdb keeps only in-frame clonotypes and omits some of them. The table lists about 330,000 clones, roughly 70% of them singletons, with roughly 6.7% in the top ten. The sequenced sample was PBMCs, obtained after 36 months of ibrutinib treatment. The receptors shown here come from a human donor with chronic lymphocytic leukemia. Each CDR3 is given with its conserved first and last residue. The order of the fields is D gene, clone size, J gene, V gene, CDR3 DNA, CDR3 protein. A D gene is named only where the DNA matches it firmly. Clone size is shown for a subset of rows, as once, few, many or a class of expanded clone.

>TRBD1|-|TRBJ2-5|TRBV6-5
TGTGCCAGCAGACCCCAGGGGGTTGGGACCCAGTACTTC
CASRPQGVGTQYF
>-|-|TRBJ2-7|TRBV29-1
TGCAGCGTTGTTGGGGGATCTTCCTACGAGCAGTACTTC
CSVVGGSSYEQYF
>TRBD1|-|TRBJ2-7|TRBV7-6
TGTGCCAGCAGCCCGGGGACAGGGAACCCCTACGAGCAGTACTTC
CASSPGTGNPYEQYF
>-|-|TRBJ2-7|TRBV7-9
TGTGCCAGCAGCTTCTCCGGGGACGAGCAGTACTTC
CASSFSGDEQYF
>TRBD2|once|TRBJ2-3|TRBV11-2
TGTGCCAGCAGCCCCCCCCTAGCGGGGGGGCTGGGAGATACGCAGTATTTT
CASSPPLAGGLGDTQYF
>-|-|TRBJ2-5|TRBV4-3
TGCGCCAGCAGTATCTGGAAACAAGCCGGAGAGACCCAGTACTTC
CASSIWKQAGETQYF
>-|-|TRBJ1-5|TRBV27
TGTGCCAGCAGCCCTACGCGGAGTCAGCCCCAGCATTTT
CASSPTRSQPQHF
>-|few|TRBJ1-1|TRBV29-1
TGCAGCGTTCTGGCGGATTACACTGAAGCTTTCTTT
CSVLADYTEAFF
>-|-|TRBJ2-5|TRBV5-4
TGTGCCAGCAGCCCCCATGGCGGGGGCGTGGGGGAGACCCAGTACTTC
CASSPHGGGVGETQYF
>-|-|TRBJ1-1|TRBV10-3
TGTGCCACGTCGGGTGAATTGAACACTGAAGCTTTCTTT
CATSGELNTEAFF
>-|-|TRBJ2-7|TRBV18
TGTGCCAGCTCAACATTTCACTACGAGCAGTACTTC
CASSTFHYEQYF
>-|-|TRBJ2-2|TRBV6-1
TGTGCCAGCCCTGCGACGAACACCGGGGAGCTGTTTTTT
CASPATNTGELFF
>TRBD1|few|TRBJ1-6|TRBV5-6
TGTGCCAGCAGCTTGGACAGGGGGCTTTCCTATAATTCACCCCTCCACTTT
CASSLDRGLSYNSPLHF
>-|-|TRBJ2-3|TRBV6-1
TGTGCCAGCAGTACAAATAGGGATACGCAGTATTTT
CASSTNRDTQYF
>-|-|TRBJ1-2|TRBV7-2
TGTGCCAGCAGCTTAGAACGGTACTATGGCTACACCTTC
CASSLERYYGYTF
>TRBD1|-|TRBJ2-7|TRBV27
TGTGCCAGCAGCCCGACAGGGGGTGAAACCTACGAGCAGTACTTC
CASSPTGGETYEQYF
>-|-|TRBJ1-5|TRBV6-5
TGTGCCAGCAGTAGGGAAGGGGGTTGGTATCAGCCCCAGCATTTT
CASSREGGWYQPQHF
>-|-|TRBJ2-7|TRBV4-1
TGCGCCAGCAGCCAAAACCCCTTCCGGGGGCGGGGTTACGAGCAGTACTTC
CASSQNPFRGRGYEQYF
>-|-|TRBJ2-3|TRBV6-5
TGTGCCAGCAGTTACACGGGGGAGGCAGATACGCAGTATTTT
CASSYTGEADTQYF
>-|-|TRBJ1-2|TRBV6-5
TGTGCCAGCAGTTACACCGGTCCCTATGGCTACACCTTC
CASSYTGPYGYTF
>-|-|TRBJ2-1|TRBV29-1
TGCAGCGTATCCCCGGCACCGGGTGGGAGGTTTATCGGTGAGCAGTTCTTC
CSVSPAPGGRFIGEQFF
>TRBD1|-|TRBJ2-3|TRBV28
TGTGCCAGCAGGTCAGGGGGCGCGGATACGCAGTATTTT
CASRSGGADTQYF
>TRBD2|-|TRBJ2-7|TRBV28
TGTGCCAGCAGAGGACTAGGTCTTCTACTACCCGAGCAGTACTTC
CASRGLGLLLPEQYF
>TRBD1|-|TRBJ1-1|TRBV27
TGTGCCAGCAGTTTAAGGGACAGGTACACTGAAGCTTTCTTT
CASSLRDRYTEAFF
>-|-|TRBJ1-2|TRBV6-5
TGTGCCAGCAGTTACCTTCCCCCGCGTGGGGCCCATGGCTACACCTTC
CASSYLPPRGAHGYTF
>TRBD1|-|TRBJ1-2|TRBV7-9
TGTGCCAGCAGCTTCCGGGACAGGGATAACTATGGCTACACCTTC
CASSFRDRDNYGYTF
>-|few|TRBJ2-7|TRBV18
TGTGCCAGCTCACAACAGCGCCCCACCTACGAGCAGTACTTC
CASSQQRPTYEQYF
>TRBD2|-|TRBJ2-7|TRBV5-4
TGTGCCAGCAGCTTGGTTCCAGCGGGGGAGCAGTACTTC
CASSLVPAGEQYF
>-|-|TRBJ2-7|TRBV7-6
TGTGCCAGCAGCATACAGGAACGGTACGAGCAGTACTTC
CASSIQERYEQYF
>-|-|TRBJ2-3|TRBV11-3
TGTGCCAGCAGCTTAGACAGGGCCAGAGATACGCAGTATTTT
CASSLDRARDTQYF
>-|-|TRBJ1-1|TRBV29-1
TGCAGCGTCAGTGGGTCCAAGGGGAATTATCTGAACACTGAAGCTTTCTTT
CSVSGSKGNYLNTEAFF
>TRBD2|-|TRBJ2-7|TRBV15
TGTGCCACCACGCGGGGGGCGAGCTACGAGCAGTACTTC
CATTRGASYEQYF
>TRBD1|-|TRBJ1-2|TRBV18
TGTGCCAGCTCACCCACGACAGGGTTCAGCTATGGCTACACCTTC
CASSPTTGFSYGYTF
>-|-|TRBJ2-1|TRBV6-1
TGTGCCAGCAGTGAGGGGAACAACAATGAGCAGTTCTTC
CASSEGNNNEQFF
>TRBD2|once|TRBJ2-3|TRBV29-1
TGCAGCGTTGATTCTAGCGGGACCGGAGATACGCAGTATTTT
CSVDSSGTGDTQYF